The clone carrying this TCR beta chain was seen just once. Method: immunoSEQ multiplex PCR; TCRdb's copy keeps in-frame clones and lacks some. The table shows around 220,000 clones, with 80% to 85% occurring only once. The sample originates from a study of blood T cell repertoires in COVID-19. Study as a whole: COVID-19 samples collected from the United States, Italy and Spain covered acute and convalescent phases.

Cohort assignment relied on participant-reported clinical history. The CDR3 extends over 13 amino acids. CDR1 is SQVTM and CDR2 is ANQGSEA in the germline V gene. V was pared by 5 bases and J by 6 bases, with 6 bases of the junction left unmatched. The source of this sequence is a woman aged 40 to 50 who had recovered from COVID-19. Sample: PBMCs or T cells enriched from blood (not recorded which). This chain connects TRBV29-1 to TRBJ2-2, with 7 bases identical to TRBD1. CDR3 protein: CSVLGGAPGELFF. The CDR3 region has the DNA TGCAGCGTTCTAGGGGGCGCTCCCGGGGAGCTGTTTTTT.